A single sample gave rise to the 19 T cell receptor beta chains below, sequenced in a study of blood T cell repertoires in COVID-19. Measured with immunoSEQ multiplex PCR; TCRdb has only the in-frame clones, and not every one. Counted here are 300,000 to 400,000 clones, 65% to 90% occurring once; the ten biggest clones make up around 4.4%. The source material was PBMCs or T cells enriched from blood (not recorded which). These receptors came from a woman in her thirties or forties with acute COVID-19.

The chain carries TRBV5-8 and TRBJ1-5, with 9 bases that match TRBD1. The trim removed 4 bases at V and 0 bases at J, leaving 8 bases unmatched. Germline V gives CDR1 SGHTS, CDR2 YDEGEE. This CDR3 region has 17 residues. This chain's CDR3 is CASSGDRGFYSNQPQHF. The CDR3 region has the DNA TGTGCCAGCAGCGGTGACAGGGGGTTTTATAGCAATCAGCCCCAGCATTTT.

The chain has TRBV9 and TRBJ2-1, with D possibly matching TRBD2 (6 bases). In germline, CDR1 is SGDLS, CDR2 YYNGEE. The CDR3 consists of 16 residues. Trimming removed 3 bases at V and 5 bases at J, with 18 bases between. The CDR3 loop is CASSAGPSGGNNEQFF. CDR3 nucleotides: TGTGCCAGCAGCGCTGGCCCCTCCGGGGGTAACAATGAGCAGTTCTTC.

The chain joins TRBV5-1 to TRBJ1-2, with a possible D match to TRBD1 (5 bases). There are 15 residues in the CDR3. The V end was cut by 0 bases, the J end by 3 bases, with 12 bases between. CDR1 and CDR2 (germline): SGHRS, YFSETQ. CDR3 region: CASSLGQGRYYGYTF. In nucleotides, the CDR3 is TGCGCCAGCAGCTTGGGGCAGGGAAGGTACTATGGCTACACCTTC.

The gene calls are TRBV20-1 and TRBJ1-4; D remains ambiguous. This CDR3 comprises 10 residues. Germline assignment: CDR1 DFQATT and CDR2 SNEGSKA (reference sequence). Trimming took 5 bases from V and 16 from J, leaving 14 bases between them. The CDR3 DNA is TGCAGTGCTGGGCAACTGACGGAGTTTTTT. Protein: CSAGQLTEFF.

The CDR3 spells CASIEREGPETQYF. The CDR3 DNA reads as TGTGCCAGCATCGAGCGGGAGGGCCCAGAGACCCAGTACTTC. The chain is built from TRBV2 and TRBJ2-5, with 10 positions matching TRBD2. The CDR3 length is 14 residues. The J segment lost 4 bases and the V segment lost 7 bases, leaving 6 bases of the junction unmatched. Germline lookup yields CDR1 SNHLY and CDR2 FYNNEI.

CDR3 region: CASSLGRGSYGELFF. In DNA form, the CDR3 reads TGTGCCAGCAGCTTAGGCAGGGGGTCTTACGGGGAGCTGTTTTTT. The chain joins TRBV7-8 to TRBJ2-2; 7 bases are a match to TRBD1. The CDR3 has 15 residues. Losses at the gene ends were 1 base for V and 7 bases for J; bases not matched to a gene: 6. The germline V gene has CDR1 SGHVS and CDR2 FQNEAQ.

V and J are TRBV5-1 and TRBJ2-7; D possibly corresponds to TRBD1 (5 bases). The V end was cut by 4 bases, the J end by 2 bases, with 19 bases between. The CDR3 runs to 16 residues. Germline V gives CDR1 SGHRS, CDR2 YFSETQ. This chain's CDR3 is CASSPSRVDNPYEQYF. The CDR3 DNA sequence: TGCGCCAGCAGCCCCTCCAGGGTGGATAATCCCTACGAGCAGTACTTC.

The rearrangement joins TRBV7-2 to TRBJ1-2; 11 nucleotides match TRBD1. V was clipped by 5 bases and J by 4 bases; unmatched bases: 6. Looked up from germline, CDR1 is SGHTA and CDR2 is FQGNSA. This CDR3 is 15 amino acids long. The DNA of the CDR3 is TGTGCCAGCAGCAACAGGGACAGGGGGGGCTATGGCTACACCTTC. It is translated as CASSNRDRGGYGYTF.

V and J are TRBV9 and TRBJ1-4, with no clear D. Trimming took 0 bases from V and 8 from J, leaving 14 bases between them. Germline V gene data show CDR1 as SGDLS and CDR2 as YYNGEE. The CDR3 is 15 residues long. The CDR3 protein is CASSVEPGRGEKLFF. The CDR3 DNA sequence: TGTGCCAGCAGCGTAGAACCAGGCCGAGGGGAAAAACTGTTTTTT.

The chain carries TRBV14 and TRBJ2-1; D is uncertain. Germline values: CDR1 SGHDN, CDR2 FVKESK. The CDR3 is 16 residues long. Trimming left V 3 bases short and J 4 bases short, with 16 bases between. The CDR3 protein is CASSQLQVNLYNEQFF. The CDR3 coding sequence is TGTGCCAGCAGCCAGCTTCAGGTAAACTTGTACAATGAGCAGTTCTTC.

V and J are TRBV7-2 and TRBJ2-7; TRBD2 aligns across 7 bases. Germline assignment: CDR1 SGHTA and CDR2 FQGNSA. This CDR3 is built from 15 residues. Unmatched junction bases numbered 15, after V lost 5 bases and J lost 8 bases. The CDR3, as DNA: TGTGCCAGCAGCCCCGACGGGTCCCCGGGAGGTAAGCAGTACTTC. This encodes CASSPDGSPGGKQYF.

The chain carries TRBV27 and TRBJ1-2, with 8 nucleotides matching TRBD1. V shed 6 bases, J shed 8 bases, and the junction held 23 bases outside the gene matches. Germline CDR1 reads MNHEY; CDR2 reads SMNVEV (reference sequence). This CDR3 is 18 amino acids long. The CDR3 DNA is TGTGCCAGCAGCTTTATACTTCCGCAAACAGGGGGGGGCTTCGGCTACACCTTC. Amino acids: CASSFILPQTGGGFGYTF.

This rearrangement joins TRBV9 to TRBJ1-6; D remains unclear. CDR3 length: 14 amino acids. Germline V gives CDR1 SGDLS, CDR2 YYNGEE. V lost 0 bases and J 6 bases, leaving 7 bases between the germline ends. The CDR3 spells CASSVGVVNSPLHF. The CDR3 nucleotides are TGTGCCAGCAGCGTAGGAGTGGTTAATTCACCCCTCCACTTT.

Regarding this clone: The sample contains more than one DNA sequence encoding this CDR3. Here the CDR3 reads CASSPGQGTNYGYTF. Here the CDR3 DNA reads TGTGCCAGCTCTCCCGGACAGGGCACCAACTATGGCTACACCTTC. The chain carries TRBV18 and TRBJ1-2; 8 positions agree with TRBD1. Trimming cost V 6 bases and J 2 bases; bases outside gene matches: 8. This CDR3 has 15 amino acids. Germline-derived CDR1 and CDR2 are KGHSH and LQKENI.

This clone appeared a few times. V is TRBV27 and J is TRBJ1-1; no clear D. Trimming took 1 base from V and 1 from J, leaving 10 bases between them. The CDR3 runs to 15 residues. Germline V CDR1 and CDR2: MNHEY, SMNVEV (reference sequence). CDR3 nucleotide sequence: TGTGCCAGCAGTTTATTGGGCCGGGGGAACACTGAAGCTTTCTTT. Protein: CASSLLGRGNTEAFF.

V and J are TRBV5-1 and TRBJ2-2; unclear D gene. V was shortened by 6 bases and J by 1 base, with 4 bases between the two germline ends. CDR1 is SGHRS and CDR2 is YFSETQ in the germline V gene. The CDR3 totals 12 residues. CDR3 residues: CASNKNTGELFF. The CDR3 DNA reads TGCGCCAGCAATAAGAACACCGGGGAGCTGTTTTTT.

V and J are TRBV6-1 and TRBJ1-6, with D unclear. V lost 2 bases and J 7 bases, leaving 6 bases between the germline ends. The CDR3 is 13 amino acids. CDR1 is MNHNS and CDR2 is SASEGT in the germline V gene. This chain's CDR3 is CASSEWSNSPLHF. The CDR3 region has the DNA TGTGCCAGCAGTGAATGGAGCAATTCACCCCTCCACTTT.

V gene TRBV7-9 combines with J gene TRBJ1-1, with D unresolved. Germline values: CDR1 SEHNR, CDR2 FQNEAQ (reference sequence). The CDR3 is 11 residues long. V was pared by 3 bases and J by 8 bases, with 7 bases between. CDR3 in DNA: TGTGCCAGCAGCTTGACGACAGAAGCTTTCTTT. This sequence encodes CASSLTTEAFF.

The V gene is TRBV21-1, the J gene TRBJ2-5; TRBD2 is the table's D call, not checked against the DNA. TRBV21-1 is a known pseudogene. The CDR3 is 22 residues long. Here the CDR3 reads CASTTVVVLGLASLSPGETQYF. The DNA for the CDR3 is TGTGCCAGCACCACGGTGGTAGTACTGGGACTAGCATCACTATCTCCAGGAGAGACCCAGTACTTC.